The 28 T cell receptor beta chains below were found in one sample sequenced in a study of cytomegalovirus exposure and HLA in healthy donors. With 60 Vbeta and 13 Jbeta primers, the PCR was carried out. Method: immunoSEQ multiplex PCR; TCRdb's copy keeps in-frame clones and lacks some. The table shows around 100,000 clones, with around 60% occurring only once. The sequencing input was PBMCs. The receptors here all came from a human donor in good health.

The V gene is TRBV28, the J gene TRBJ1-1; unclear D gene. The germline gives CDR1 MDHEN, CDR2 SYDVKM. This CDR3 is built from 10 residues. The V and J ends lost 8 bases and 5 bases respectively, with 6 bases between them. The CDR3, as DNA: TGTGCCAGCGTGAGGACTGAAGCTTTCTTT. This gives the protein CASVRTEAFF.

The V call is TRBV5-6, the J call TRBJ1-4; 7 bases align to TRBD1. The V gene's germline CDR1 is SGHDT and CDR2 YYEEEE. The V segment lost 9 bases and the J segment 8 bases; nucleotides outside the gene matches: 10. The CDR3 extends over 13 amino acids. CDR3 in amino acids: CATSGSTGEKLFF. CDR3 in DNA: TGTGCCACCTCAGGATCGACAGGGGAAAAACTGTTTTTT.

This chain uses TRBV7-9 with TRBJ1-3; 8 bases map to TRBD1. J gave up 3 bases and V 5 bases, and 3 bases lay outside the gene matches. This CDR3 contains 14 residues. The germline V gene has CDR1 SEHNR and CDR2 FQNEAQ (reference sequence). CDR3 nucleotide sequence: TGTGCCAGCAGCCGCGACAGGGGTGGAAACACCATATATTTT. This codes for CASSRDRGGNTIYF. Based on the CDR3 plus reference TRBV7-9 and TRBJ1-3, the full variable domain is DTGVSQNPRHKITKRGQNVTFRCDPISEHNRLYWYRQTLGQGPEFLTYFQNEAQLEKSRLLSDRFSAERPKGSFSTLEIQRTEQGDSAMYLCASSRDRGGNTIYFGEGSWLTVV.

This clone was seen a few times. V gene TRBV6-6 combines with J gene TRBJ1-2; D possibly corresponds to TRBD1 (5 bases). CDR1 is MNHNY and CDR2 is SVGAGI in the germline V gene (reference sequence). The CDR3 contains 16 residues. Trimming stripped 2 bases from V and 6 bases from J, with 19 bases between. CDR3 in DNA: TGTGCCAGCAGTTACGGTCGAAAAGGGGTAATCGATGGCTACACCTTC. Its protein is CASSYGRKGVIDGYTF.

CDR3 coding DNA: TGCGCCAGCAGCCAACCGACTAGCGGGAGTAGGAATGAGCAGTTCTTC. Protein sequence: CASSQPTSGSRNEQFF. The chain employs TRBV4-1 and TRBJ2-1; 12 bases are a match to TRBD2. The CDR3 is 16 residues long. Germline V lookup: CDR1 MGHRA, CDR2 YSYEKL. V shed 2 bases, J shed 7 bases, and the junction held 6 bases outside the gene matches.

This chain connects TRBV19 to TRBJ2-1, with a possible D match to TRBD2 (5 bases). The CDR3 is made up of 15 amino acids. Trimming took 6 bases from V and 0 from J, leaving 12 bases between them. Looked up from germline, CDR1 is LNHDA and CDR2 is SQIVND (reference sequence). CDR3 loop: CASSPPGSSYNEQFF. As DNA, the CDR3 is TGTGCCAGTAGCCCCCCGGGGAGCTCCTACAATGAGCAGTTCTTC.

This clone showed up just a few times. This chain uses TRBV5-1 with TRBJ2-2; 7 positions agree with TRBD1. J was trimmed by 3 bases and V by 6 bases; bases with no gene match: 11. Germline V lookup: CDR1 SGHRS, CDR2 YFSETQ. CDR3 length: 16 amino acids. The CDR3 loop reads CASTALPGQHTGELFF. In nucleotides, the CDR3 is TGCGCCAGCACCGCGTTACCGGGACAGCACACCGGGGAGCTGTTTTTT.

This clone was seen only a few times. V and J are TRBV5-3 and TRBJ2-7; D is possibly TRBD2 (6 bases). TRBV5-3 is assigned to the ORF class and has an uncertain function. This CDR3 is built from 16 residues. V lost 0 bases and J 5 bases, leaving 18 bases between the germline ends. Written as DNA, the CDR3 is TGTGCCAGAAGCTTGGTTCGCCGCGGGGCGCGACACGAGCAGTACTTC. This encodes CARSLVRRGARHEQYF.

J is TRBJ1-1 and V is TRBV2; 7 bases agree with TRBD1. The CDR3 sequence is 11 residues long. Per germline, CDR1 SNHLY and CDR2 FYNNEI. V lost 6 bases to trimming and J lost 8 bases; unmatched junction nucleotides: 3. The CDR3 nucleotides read TGTGCCAGCAGCGACAGGGCGGAAGCTTTCTTT. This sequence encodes CASSDRAEAFF.

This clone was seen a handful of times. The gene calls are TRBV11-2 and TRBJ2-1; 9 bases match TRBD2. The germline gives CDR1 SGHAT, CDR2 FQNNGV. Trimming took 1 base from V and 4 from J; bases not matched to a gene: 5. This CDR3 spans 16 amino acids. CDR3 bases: TGTGCCAGCAGCTTAGTGGCGGGAGGGAAATACAATGAGCAGTTCTTC. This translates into CASSLVAGGKYNEQFF.

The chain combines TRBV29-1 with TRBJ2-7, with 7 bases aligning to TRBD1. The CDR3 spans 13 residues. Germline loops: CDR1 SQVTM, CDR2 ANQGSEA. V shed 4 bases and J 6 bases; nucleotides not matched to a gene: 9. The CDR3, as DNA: TGCAGCGTTGGAACCTCGACAGGGCTCGAGCAGTACTTC. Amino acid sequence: CSVGTSTGLEQYF.

CDR3 nucleotides: TGTGCCAGCAGTCACTATTCCTTCGGGACTAGCGGGAGTGTTGGTGCCGGGGAGCTGTTTTTT. It is translated as CASSHYSFGTSGSVGAGELFF. This chain uses TRBV28 with TRBJ2-2; 14 positions match TRBD2. The J segment lost 6 bases and the V segment lost 5 bases, leaving 20 bases of the junction unmatched. Germline assignment: CDR1 MDHEN and CDR2 SYDVKM. The CDR3 length is 21 residues.

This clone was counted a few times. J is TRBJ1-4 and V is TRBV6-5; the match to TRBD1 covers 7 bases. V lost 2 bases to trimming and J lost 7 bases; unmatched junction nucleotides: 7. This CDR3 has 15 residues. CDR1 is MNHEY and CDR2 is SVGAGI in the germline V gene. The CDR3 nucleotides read TGTGCCAGCAGTTACGACAGGGCCTCGAGTGAAAAACTGTTTTTT. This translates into CASSYDRASSEKLFF.

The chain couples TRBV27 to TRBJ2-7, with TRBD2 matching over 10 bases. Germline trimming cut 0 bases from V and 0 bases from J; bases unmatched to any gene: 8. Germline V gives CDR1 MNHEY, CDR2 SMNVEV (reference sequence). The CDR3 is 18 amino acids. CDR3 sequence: CASSLSSKLAGFSYEQYF. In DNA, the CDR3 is TGTGCCAGCAGTTTATCCAGTAAACTAGCGGGATTCTCCTACGAGCAGTACTTC.

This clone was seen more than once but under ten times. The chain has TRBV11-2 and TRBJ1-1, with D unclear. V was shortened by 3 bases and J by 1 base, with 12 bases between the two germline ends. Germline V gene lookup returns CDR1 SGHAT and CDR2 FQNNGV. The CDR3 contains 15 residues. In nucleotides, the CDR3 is TGTGCCAGCAGCTTTATAGCTCTTTCGAACACTGAAGCTTTCTTT. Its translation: CASSFIALSNTEAFF. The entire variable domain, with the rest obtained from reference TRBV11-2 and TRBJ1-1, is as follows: EAGVAQSPRYKIIEKRQSVAFWCNPISGHATLYWYQQILGQGPKLLIQFQNNGVVDDSQLPKDRFSAERLKGVDSTLKIQPAKLEDSAVYLCASSFIALSNTEAFFGQGTRLTVV.

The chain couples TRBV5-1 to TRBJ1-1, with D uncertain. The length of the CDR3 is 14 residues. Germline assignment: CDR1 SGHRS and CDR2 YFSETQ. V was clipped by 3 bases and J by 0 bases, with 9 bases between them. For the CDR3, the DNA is TGCGCCAGCAGCTCCGGACTGATGAACACTGAAGCTTTCTTT. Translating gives CASSSGLMNTEAFF.

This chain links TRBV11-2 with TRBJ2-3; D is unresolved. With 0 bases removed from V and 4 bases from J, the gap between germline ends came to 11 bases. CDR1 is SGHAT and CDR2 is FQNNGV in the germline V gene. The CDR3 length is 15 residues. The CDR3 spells CASSLDPHPADTQYF. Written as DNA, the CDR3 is TGTGCCAGCAGCTTAGATCCACATCCCGCAGATACGCAGTATTTT.

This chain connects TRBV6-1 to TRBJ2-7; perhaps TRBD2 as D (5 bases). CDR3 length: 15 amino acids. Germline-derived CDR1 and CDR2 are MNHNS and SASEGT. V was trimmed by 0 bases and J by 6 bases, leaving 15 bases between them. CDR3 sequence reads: CASSEAARVRGEQYF. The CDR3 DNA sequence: TGTGCCAGCAGTGAAGCTGCGCGGGTTCGGGGCGAGCAGTACTTC.

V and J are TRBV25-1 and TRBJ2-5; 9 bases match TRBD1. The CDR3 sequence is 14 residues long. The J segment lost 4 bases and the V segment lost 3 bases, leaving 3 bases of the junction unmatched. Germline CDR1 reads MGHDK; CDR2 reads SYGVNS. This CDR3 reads CASSDPGQGETQYF. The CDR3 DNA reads TGTGCCAGCAGTGACCCGGGACAGGGAGAGACCCAGTACTTC.

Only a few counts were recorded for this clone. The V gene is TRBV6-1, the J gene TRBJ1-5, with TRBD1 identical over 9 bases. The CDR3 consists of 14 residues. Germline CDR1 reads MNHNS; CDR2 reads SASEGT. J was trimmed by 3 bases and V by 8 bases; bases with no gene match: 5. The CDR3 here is CASSDRGVNQPQHF. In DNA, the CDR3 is TGTGCCAGCTCGGACAGGGGCGTCAATCAGCCCCAGCATTTT.

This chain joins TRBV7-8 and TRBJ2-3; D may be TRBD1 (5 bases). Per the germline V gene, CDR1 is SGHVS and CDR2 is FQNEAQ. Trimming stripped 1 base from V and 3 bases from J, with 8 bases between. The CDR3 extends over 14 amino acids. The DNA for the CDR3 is TGTGCCAGCAGCTTAGGCAGGGTTACAGATACGCAGTATTTT. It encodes CASSLGRVTDTQYF.

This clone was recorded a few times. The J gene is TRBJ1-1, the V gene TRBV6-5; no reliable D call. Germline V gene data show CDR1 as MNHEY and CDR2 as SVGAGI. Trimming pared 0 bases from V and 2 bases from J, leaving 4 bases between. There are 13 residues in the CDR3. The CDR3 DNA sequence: TGTGCCAGCAGTTACTCGAGTAACACTGAAGCTTTCTTT. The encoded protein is CASSYSSNTEAFF.

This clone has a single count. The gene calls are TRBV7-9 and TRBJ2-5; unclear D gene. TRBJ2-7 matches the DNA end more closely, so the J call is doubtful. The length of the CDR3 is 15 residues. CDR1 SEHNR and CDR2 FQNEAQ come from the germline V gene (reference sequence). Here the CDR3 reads CASSLGNPIVYEQYF. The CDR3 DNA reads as TGTGCCAGCAGCTTAGGTAACCCCATCGTGTACGAGCAGTACTTC.

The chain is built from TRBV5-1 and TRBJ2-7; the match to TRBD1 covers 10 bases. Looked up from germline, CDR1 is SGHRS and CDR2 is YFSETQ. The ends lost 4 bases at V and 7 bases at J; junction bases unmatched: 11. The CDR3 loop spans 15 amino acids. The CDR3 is CASSIRQGAVTEQYF. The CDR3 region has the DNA TGCGCCAGCAGCATCCGACAGGGGGCCGTGACGGAGCAGTACTTC.

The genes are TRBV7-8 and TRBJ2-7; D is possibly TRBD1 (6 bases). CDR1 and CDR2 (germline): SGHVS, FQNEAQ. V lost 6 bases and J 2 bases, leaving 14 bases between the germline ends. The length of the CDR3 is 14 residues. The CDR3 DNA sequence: TGTGCCAGCAGTACTACAGGGACCACCTACGAGCAGTACTTC. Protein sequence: CASSTTGTTYEQYF.

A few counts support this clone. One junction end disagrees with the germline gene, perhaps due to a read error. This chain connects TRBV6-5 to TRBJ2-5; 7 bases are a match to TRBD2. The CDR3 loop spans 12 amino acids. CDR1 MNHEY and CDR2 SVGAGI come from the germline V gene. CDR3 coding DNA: TGTGCCGGCAGCCCTCGGGCCGGGGGGCAGTACTTC. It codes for CAGSPRAGGQYF.

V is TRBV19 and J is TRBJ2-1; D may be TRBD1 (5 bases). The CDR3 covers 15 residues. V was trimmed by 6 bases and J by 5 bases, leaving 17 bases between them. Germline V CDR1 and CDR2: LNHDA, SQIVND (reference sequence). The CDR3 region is CASSLQGSGNNEQFF. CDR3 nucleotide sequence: TGTGCCAGTAGCCTCCAGGGTTCGGGTAACAATGAGCAGTTCTTC.

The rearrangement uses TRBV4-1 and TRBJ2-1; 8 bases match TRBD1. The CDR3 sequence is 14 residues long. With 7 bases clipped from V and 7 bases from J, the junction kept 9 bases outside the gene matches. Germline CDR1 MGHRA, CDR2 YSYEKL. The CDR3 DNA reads TGCGCCAGCACCGCCCAGGGGGCAATGAATGAGCAGTTCTTC. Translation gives CASTAQGAMNEQFF.